The rows below give T cell receptor beta chains drawn from one sample of a study of control samples from healthy donors and cancer patients. Assay used: immunoSEQ multiplex PCR; TCRdb lists only in-frame clones, some missing. The table has roughly 100,000 clones, around 88% seen once. The sequenced sample consisted of PBMCs. These receptors were collected from a man aged 55 to 70 with lung cancer. Each CDR3 is given without its conserved first and last residue.

len	v_gene	CDR3aa
16	TRBV2	ASSQGTLVRGANYGYT
11	TRBV30	AWNPGRNTEAF
11	TRBV25-1	ASSRGPSYEQY
11	TRBV4-1	ASSRVGSYEQY
11	TRBV5-1	ASGRQGTDTQY
10	TRBV11-2	ASSLVQETQY
13	TRBV24-1	ATSTSGGARETQY
13	TRBV7-9	ASSLAGGTNTEAF
14	TRBV30	AWSGRGALSTDTQY
12	TRBV18	ASSPFDRERGYT
14	TRBV29-1	SVEGTGGANTGELF
13	TRBV7-9	ASSLTLAGGETQY
11	TRBV29-1	SADRGGTETQY
13	TRBV7-3	ASSLTGMNTGELF
15	TRBV15	ATSRGGGQGLSTEAF
8	TRBV7-9	ASSSETQY
12	TRBV6-5	ASSYADPQETQY
14	TRBV24-1	ATSDFSTGSTDTQY
12	TRBV27	ASSPAVWFYEQY
14	TRBV24-1	ATSDILGRGRETQY
11	TRBV7-9	ASGEAGTDTQY
11	TRBV2	ASSPGQDIEQF
8	TRBV20-1	SARHNEQF
13	TRBV23-1	ASPPRTGVEQPQH
13	TRBV6-1	ASSEGAASNQPQH
12	TRBV27	ASSPGTLNTEAF
13	TRBV30	AWSVRQVSNYGYT
11	TRBV12-3/TRBV12-4	ATYYTGNGGYT
13	TRBV6-5	ASTFNGQGAQTQY
11	TRBV2	ASRAGAGAEAF
12	TRBV7-2	ASSTFTLNTEAF
12	TRBV3-1/TRBV3-2	ASSHQGPNEKLF
14	TRBV5-1	ASSLGWEGGRDEQY
12	TRBV15	ATSRAGFFTEAF
12	TRBV14	ASSQETANTEAF
15	TRBV7-3	ASTRRTGVVMNTEAF
12	TRBV27	ASSFVLGGSEAF
13	TRBV27	ASSLQGQNYNEQF
11	TRBV12-3/TRBV12-4	ASSLGGPPEAF
11	TRBV19	AKTKDSNQPQH
12	TRBV24-1	ATSPGTGDGTQY
10	TRBV6-1	ASSEDPRSQY
15	TRBV24-1	ATSDSYQGAGWETQY
11	TRBV12-3/TRBV12-4	ASSPDAYYEQY
10	TRBV7-9	ASSLMLSGYT
14	TRBV6-5	ASSYTSARNTGELF
14	TRBV5-4	ASSSTGQGVNTEAF
14	TRBV27	ASSLRPAGGYNEQF